This is a list of T cell receptor beta chains from one sample in a study of blood T cell repertoires in COVID-19. The data were produced by immunoSEQ multiplex PCR, yet TCRdb's version contains in-frame clones alone and is incomplete. The sample has about 150,000 clones; roughly 89% are singletons. Sequenced sample: peripheral blood. Source of these receptors: a human donor in a cohort sampled during active COVID-19. Each CDR3 is given with its conserved first and last residue. The D gene is left open where the match is weak. For some rows the clone size is stated as once, few or many, or as a class when expanded; others skip it.

>.|TRBJ1-5|TRBD1|TRBV30
TGTGCCTGGAGTGTAGGGGACAGGACAAATCAGCCCCAGCATTTT
CAWSVGDRTNQPQHF
>.|TRBJ2-7|.|TRBV13
TGTGCCAGCAGCTCGACAGGCCTCCGCTACGAGCAGTACTTC
CASSSTGLRYEQYF
>.|TRBJ1-4|TRBD1|TRBV6-5
TGTGCCAGCAGTTACAAGGACAGGTTAAATGAAAAACTGTTTTTT
CASSYKDRLNEKLFF
>few|TRBJ1-2|.|TRBV18
TGTGCCAGCTCACCATACTCCGAGGGAAGCTACACCTTC
CASSPYSEGSYTF
>.|TRBJ2-3|.|TRBV11-2
TGTGCCAGCAGTTCCGGACAGATTAGCACAGATACGCAGTATTTT
CASSSGQISTDTQYF
>.|TRBJ1-3|.|TRBV13
TGTGCCAGCGCGAAGGGGGGGGCGCTATCTGGAAACACCATATATTTT
CASAKGGALSGNTIYF
>once|TRBJ1-5|TRBD1|TRBV6-5
TGTGCCAGCAGTCGGGACAGGGTAAGCAATCAGCCCCAGCATTTT
CASSRDRVSNQPQHF
>.|TRBJ2-3|.|TRBV3-1/TRBV3-2
TGTGCCAGCAGCCAAGAGGAGCTAGCACATACGCAGTATTTT
CASSQEELAHTQYF
>.|TRBJ1-5|.|TRBV12-3/TRBV12-4
TGTGCCAGCAGTTTCTTCCGGCAGCCCCAGCATTTT
CASSFFRQPQHF
>.|TRBJ2-6|TRBD1|TRBV7-9
TGTGCCAGCAGCTACACAGGGGCTGGGGCCAACGTCCTGACTTTC
CASSYTGAGANVLTF
>.|TRBJ2-7|TRBD1|TRBV2
TGTGCCAGCAGGGCCGGTCAGGGGGCAAGGTACGAGCAGTACTTC
CASRAGQGARYEQYF
>.|TRBJ2-2|TRBD1|TRBV27
TGTGCCAGCAGACAGCCGGGACAGGGAACCGGGGAGCTGTTTTTT
CASRQPGQGTGELFF
>.|TRBJ2-3|.|TRBV1
TGCACCAGCAGCCAAGATTGGAGGAAGCGGGGGGGTGCAGATACGCAGTATTTT
CTSSQDWRKRGGADTQYF
>.|TRBJ1-6|.|TRBV5-4
TGTGCCAGCAGCTTACAGGGCTATAATTCACCCCTCCACTTT
CASSLQGYNSPLHF
>.|TRBJ1-4|.|TRBV19
TGTGCCAGTAGTTCCCCGGGACACCATGAAAAACTGTTTTTT
CASSSPGHHEKLFF
>.|TRBJ1-6|.|TRBV5-1
TGCGCCAGCAGCTTTACAGGGTACGATTCACCCCTCCACTTT
CASSFTGYDSPLHF
>once|TRBJ1-1|TRBD1|TRBV2
TGTGCCAGCAGTACTGACAGGGTGGCTTTCTTT
CASSTDRVAFF
>once|TRBJ2-2|.|TRBV7-3
TGTGCCAGCAGCTTCCAGGGAACGAACACCGGGGAGCTGTTTTTT
CASSFQGTNTGELFF
>.|TRBJ1-1|.|TRBV9
TGTGCCAGCAGCGTAGTAAAGGGGCCGGGCACTGAAGCTTTCTTT
CASSVVKGPGTEAFF
>.|TRBJ2-2|TRBD2|TRBV15
TGTGCCACCAGCAGAGTCGGACTAGCGGAAAACACCGGGGAGCTGTTTTTT
CATSRVGLAENTGELFF
>once|TRBJ2-5|.|TRBV6-2/TRBV6-3
TGTGCCAGCAGTTTCAACGGGGGACGAGAGACCCAGTACTTC
CASSFNGGRETQYF
>.|TRBJ2-1|TRBD2|TRBV4-1
TGCGCCAGCAGCCAAGTTTCAGCGGGGGCCAGCGGGTATGAGCAGTTCTTC
CASSQVSAGASGYEQFF
>.|TRBJ2-7|TRBD1|TRBV5-5
TGTGCCAGCAGCTCAAGACCCGGGACAGGGAATTCCTACGAGCAGTACTTC
CASSSRPGTGNSYEQYF
>.|TRBJ1-6|.|TRBV6-6
TGTGCCAGCAGTTACCGAGGGAACAATTCACCCCTCCACTTT
CASSYRGNNSPLHF
>.|TRBJ1-2|TRBD1|TRBV4-1
TGCGCCAGCAGCCCGACTCTGACAGGGGCTAACTATGGCTACACCTTC
CASSPTLTGANYGYTF
>.|TRBJ2-1|.|TRBV7-3
TGTGCCAGCAGTAATTACAATGAGCAGTTCTTC
CASSNYNEQFF
>.|TRBJ1-1|TRBD1|TRBV29-1
TGCAGCGCCGGACAGGGAAACACTGAAGCTTTCTTT
CSAGQGNTEAFF
>.|TRBJ1-4|TRBD1|TRBV9
TGTGCCAGCAGCTCAGGGACAGGGGGTTATGAAAAACTGTTTTTT
CASSSGTGGYEKLFF
>.|TRBJ1-1|.|TRBV5-1
TGCGCCAGCAGCTTGGAACGGGGAAACACTGAAGCTTTCTTT
CASSLERGNTEAFF
>once|TRBJ1-2|TRBD1|TRBV27
TGTGCCAGCAGTTTTACAGGGGGCTATGGCTACACCTTC
CASSFTGGYGYTF
>.|TRBJ2-7|.|TRBV11-2
TGTGCCAGCAGCTTGTTACGGGGAAATTCCCACGAGCAGTACTTC
CASSLLRGNSHEQYF
>.|TRBJ2-3|.|TRBV13
TGTGCCAGCAGCTTAGCTAGCAGCGCAGATACGCAGTATTTT
CASSLASSADTQYF
>.|TRBJ2-2|.|TRBV6-5
TGTGCCAGCCGGGGGGCGGGGCCCGGGGAGCTGTTTTTT
CASRGAGPGELFF
>.|TRBJ1-3|TRBD1|TRBV4-3
TGCGCCAGCAGCCGCCATACAGGGGCCAGCTCTGGAAACACCATATATTTT
CASSRHTGASSGNTIYF
>.|TRBJ1-2|TRBD1|TRBV6-5
TGTGCCAGCAGCCCCAAAAAGGGGGCGCGTGGCTACACCTTC
CASSPKKGARGYTF
>.|TRBJ2-1|.|TRBV4-2
TGTGCCAGCAGCCAAGATATCTATCGTACTAACAATGAGCAGTTCTTC
CASSQDIYRTNNEQFF
>once|TRBJ2-7|.|TRBV3-1/TRBV3-2
TGTGCCAGCAGCCAAGTAGACGGAGGATACGAGCAGTACTTC
CASSQVDGGYEQYF
>few|TRBJ1-4|.|TRBV9
TGTGCCAGCAGCGTAGGAGAGACATCCGATAATATAGACGAAAAACTGTTTTTT
CASSVGETSDNIDEKLFF
>.|TRBJ1-1|.|TRBV6-6
TGTGCCAGCAGCCTGAGTCAGGGTTTTGCTTTCTTT
CASSLSQGFAFF
>once|TRBJ2-7|.|TRBV6-5
TGTGCCAGCAGTAACCCCCAGGGGTACGAGCAGTACTTC
CASSNPQGYEQYF
>.|TRBJ2-7|.|TRBV9
TGTGCCAGCAGCGTAGCGGCGGTACATGGCTACGAGCAGTACTTC
CASSVAAVHGYEQYF
>.|TRBJ2-3|TRBD1|TRBV7-3
TGTGCCAGCAGCTTGGACAGGGGCTCAGATACGCAGTATTTT
CASSLDRGSDTQYF
>.|TRBJ1-2|TRBD1|TRBV6-2/TRBV6-3
TGTGCCAGCAGTTACTATCCAGGGGGATATGGCTACACCTTC
CASSYYPGGYGYTF
>.|TRBJ1-5|TRBD1|TRBV15
TGTGCCACCAGCGGCCTCCGGGACAGGGGTCAGCCCCAGCATTTT
CATSGLRDRGQPQHF
>few|TRBJ1-5|.|TRBV7-9
TGTGCCAGCAGCTTAGGGGGGCTCAATCAGCCCCAGCATTTT
CASSLGGLNQPQHF
>.|TRBJ2-7|TRBD1|TRBV7-8
TGTGCCAGCAGCTTAACAGGGGCAGGCGAGCAGTACTTC
CASSLTGAGEQYF
>few|TRBJ1-5|.|TRBV6-6
TGTGCCAGCAGTTCCCCGGAAGGGGCAATCCAGCCCCAGCATTTT
CASSSPEGAIQPQHF
>.|TRBJ1-1|.|TRBV6-6
TGTGCCAGCAGTTACTCATTTGGAGGGGGGGGCACTGAAGCTTTCTTT
CASSYSFGGGGTEAFF
>.|TRBJ2-2|.|TRBV19
TGTGCCAGCAAACGGGAGACGAACACCGGGGAGCTGTTTTTT
CASKRETNTGELFF
>.|TRBJ2-7|.|TRBV29-1
TGCAGCGTTGAGAGTATGACACTCCCGGGGGAGCAGTACTTC
CSVESMTLPGEQYF
>.|TRBJ2-7|.|TRBV7-9
TGTGCCAGCAGCTTAAGTGGGGCAGCCAGTTACGAGCAGTACTTC
CASSLSGAASYEQYF
>few|TRBJ1-5|TRBD1|TRBV27
TGTGCCAGCAGTTTTGCCGGGACAGGGTTTCAGCCCCAGCATTTT
CASSFAGTGFQPQHF
>.|TRBJ1-1|.|TRBV30
TGTGCCATAGAGCGGAACACTGAAGCTTTCTTT
CAIERNTEAFF
>.|TRBJ1-1|.|TRBV24-1
TGTGCCACCAGTGATTTCGTTTCGGGGGGGACTGAAGCTTTCTTT
CATSDFVSGGTEAFF
>few|TRBJ2-3|TRBD2|TRBV20-1
TGCAGTGCCAACCGGGAGGAAGAGGTGTCTTTT
CSANREEEVSF
>.|TRBJ2-7|.|TRBV20-1
TGCAGTGCTAGTCCCTTGGAGGGCGGCTACGAGCAGTACTTC
CSASPLEGGYEQYF
>.|TRBJ1-3|.|TRBV19
TGTGCCAGTAGCCTGGACAGTCCCTCGGAAGGAAACACCATATATTTT
CASSLDSPSEGNTIYF